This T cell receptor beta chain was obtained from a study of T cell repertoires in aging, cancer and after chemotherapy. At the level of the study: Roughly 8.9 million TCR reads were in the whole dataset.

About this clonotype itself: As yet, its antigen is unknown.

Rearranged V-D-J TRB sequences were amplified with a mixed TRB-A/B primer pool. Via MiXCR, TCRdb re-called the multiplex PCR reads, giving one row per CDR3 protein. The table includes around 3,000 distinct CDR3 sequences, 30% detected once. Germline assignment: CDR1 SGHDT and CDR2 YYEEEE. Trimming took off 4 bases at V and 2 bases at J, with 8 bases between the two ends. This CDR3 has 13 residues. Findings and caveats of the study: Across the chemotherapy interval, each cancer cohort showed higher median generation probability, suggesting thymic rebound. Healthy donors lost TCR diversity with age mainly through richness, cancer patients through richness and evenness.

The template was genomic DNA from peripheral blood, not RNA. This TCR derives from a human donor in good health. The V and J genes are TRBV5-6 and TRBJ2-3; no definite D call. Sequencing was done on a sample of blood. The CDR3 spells CASSPGSTDTQYF. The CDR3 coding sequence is TGTGCCAGCAGCCCGGGTTCCACAGATACGCAGTATTTT. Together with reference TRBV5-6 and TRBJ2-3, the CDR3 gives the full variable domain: DAGVTQSPTHLIKTRGQQVTLRCSPKSGHDTVSWYQQALGQGPQFIFQYYEEEERQRGNFPDRFSGHQFPNYSSELNVNALLLGDSALYLCASSPGSTDTQYFGPGTRLTVL.